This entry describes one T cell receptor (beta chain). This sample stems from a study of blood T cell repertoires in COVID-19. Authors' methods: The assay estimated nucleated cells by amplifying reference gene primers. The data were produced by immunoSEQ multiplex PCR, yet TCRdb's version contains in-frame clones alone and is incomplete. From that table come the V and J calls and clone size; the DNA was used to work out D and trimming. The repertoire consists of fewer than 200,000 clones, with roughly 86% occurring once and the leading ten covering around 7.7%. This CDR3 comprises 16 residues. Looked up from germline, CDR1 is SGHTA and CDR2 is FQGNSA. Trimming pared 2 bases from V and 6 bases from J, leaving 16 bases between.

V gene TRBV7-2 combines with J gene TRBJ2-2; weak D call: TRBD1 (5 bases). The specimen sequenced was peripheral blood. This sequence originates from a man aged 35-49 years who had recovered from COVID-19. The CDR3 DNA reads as TGTGCCAGCAGCTTAAGGGGATCTCGCAACTCCGGGGAGCTGTTTTTT. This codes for CASSLRGSRNSGELFF.